The rows below give T cell receptor beta chains drawn from one sample of a study of blood T cell repertoires in COVID-19. Profiled with immunoSEQ multiplex PCR; TCRdb holds only in-frame clones, not every one. The sample records approximately 19,000 clones, roughly 93% being singletons. The sample consisted of peripheral blood. Receptors originate from a human donor in a cohort sampled during active COVID-19. Both conserved end residues are part of each CDR3. D genes are given only for firm matches. Not every row has a clone size; where given, it reads once, few, many or a size class.

V gene	clone size	J gene	D gene	CDR3 protein	CDR3 DNA
TRBV29-1	once	TRBJ1-1	.	CSAKGGQGPEAFF	TGCAGCGCTAAAGGTGGGCAGGGTCCTGAAGCTTTCTTT
TRBV6-5	.	TRBJ2-5	.	CASSPLETQYF	TGTGCCAGCAGTCCACTGGAGACCCAGTACTTC
TRBV19	.	TRBJ1-5	.	CASSIPGDLAQHF	TGTGCCAGTAGTATCCCTGGGGACTTGGCCCAGCATTTT
TRBV10-2	.	TRBJ2-6	.	CASGDSTGANVLTF	TGCGCCAGCGGAGATAGTACTGGGGCCAACGTCCTGACTTTC
TRBV6-5	.	TRBJ2-3	.	CASGSIGGGTDTQYF	TGTGCCAGCGGCTCCATTGGAGGGGGCACAGATACGCAGTATTTT
TRBV7-8	.	TRBJ2-5	TRBD2	CASSLDSSGNQETQYF	TGTGCCAGCAGCTTAGATTCTAGCGGGAACCAAGAGACCCAGTACTTC
TRBV21-1	.	TRBJ1-3	.	CASICLGRGSRCSGNTIYF	TGTGCCAGCATCTGTCTGGGGAGGGGGTCTCGGTGCTCTGGAAACACCATATATTTT
TRBV28	.	TRBJ1-2	.	CASYSTGNYGYTF	TGTGCCAGCTACTCCACAGGGAACTATGGCTACACCTTC
TRBV16	.	TRBJ2-5	.	CASSQEETFQETQYF	TGTGCCAGCAGCCAAGAGGAAACTTTTCAAGAGACCCAGTACTTC
TRBV30	.	TRBJ1-1	.	CAWSVKGGLAFF	TGTGCCTGGAGTGTCAAGGGAGGGTTGGCTTTCTTT
TRBV11-2	.	TRBJ2-2	.	CASSYPAPRNTGELFF	TGTGCCAGCAGCTACCCAGCGCCGAGGAACACCGGGGAGCTGTTTTTT
TRBV5-6	once	TRBJ1-2	.	CASSLATGNGYTF	TGTGCCAGCAGCTTGGCAACAGGGAATGGCTACACCTTC
TRBV20-1	once	TRBJ1-6	.	CSASRFPEGLHF	TGCAGTGCTAGTAGGTTCCCGGAGGGCCTCCACTTT
TRBV28	.	TRBJ2-1	TRBD2	CASSLGAGGTYNEQFF	TGTGCCAGCAGTTTGGGCGCGGGGGGTACCTACAATGAGCAGTTCTTC
TRBV3-1/TRBV3-2	.	TRBJ2-7	TRBD1	CASSHTGTGVYEQYF	TGTGCCAGCAGCCACACCGGGACAGGGGTCTACGAGCAGTACTTC
TRBV28	.	TRBJ2-7	TRBD1	CASSKFLGQGSSYEQYF	TGTGCCAGCAGTAAATTTCTGGGACAGGGGAGCTCCTACGAGCAGTACTTC
TRBV5-1	.	TRBJ2-2	.	CASSLVTGTGELFF	TGCGCCAGCAGCTTGGTAACTGGCACCGGGGAGCTGTTTTTT
TRBV24-1	.	TRBJ2-3	.	CATSDRTEEGDTQYF	TGTGCCACCAGTGATCGGACGGAGGAGGGAGATACGCAGTATTTT
TRBV12-5	.	TRBJ2-5	TRBD1	CASATGVLETQYF	TGTGCTAGTGCGACAGGGGTATTGGAGACCCAGTACTTC
TRBV5-4	.	TRBJ2-7	TRBD2	CASGLAGRDEQYF	TGTGCCAGCGGACTAGCGGGGAGGGACGAGCAGTACTTC
TRBV30	.	TRBJ1-1	.	CAYQTANTEAFF	TGTGCCTACCAGACAGCGAACACTGAAGCTTTCTTT
TRBV6-2/TRBV6-3	.	TRBJ2-2	.	CASSGGLFQKENTGELFF	TGTGCCAGCAGTGGGGGACTCTTCCAAAAAGAGAACACCGGGGAGCTGTTTTTT
TRBV25-1	.	TRBJ1-1	.	CASSGTPPGNTEAFF	TGTGCCAGCAGTGGTACCCCCCCCGGGAACACTGAAGCTTTCTTT
TRBV11-2	.	TRBJ1-2	.	CASSLAQGTGYTF	TGTGCCAGCAGCTTAGCCCAGGGCACTGGCTACACCTTC
TRBV4-2	.	TRBJ2-1	TRBD2	CASSHRGLINEQFF	TGTGCCAGCAGCCATAGGGGACTAATTAATGAGCAGTTCTTC
TRBV7-8	.	TRBJ1-1	.	CASRRGRVPEEAFF	TGTGCCAGCCGGAGGGGACGGGTCCCCGAGGAAGCTTTCTTT
TRBV6-5	.	TRBJ1-2	TRBD1	CASSYSRTGSGYTF	TGTGCCAGCAGTTACTCCCGGACAGGGAGTGGCTACACCTTC
TRBV18	.	TRBJ1-4	.	CASSVSGVAYSFF	TGTGCCAGCTCCGTTTCAGGGGTGGCTTATTCGTTTTTT
TRBV29-1	.	TRBJ2-3	TRBD2	CSVGTSGTWADTQYF	TGCAGCGTCGGGACTAGCGGGACTTGGGCAGATACGCAGTATTTT
TRBV6-6	.	TRBJ2-7	TRBD1	CASRLGQGASYEQYF	TGTGCCAGCAGGCTGGGACAGGGGGCCTCCTACGAGCAGTACTTC
TRBV9	.	TRBJ2-5	TRBD1	CASSPSGQPQETQYF	TGTGCCAGCAGCCCATCGGGACAGCCCCAAGAGACCCAGTACTTC
TRBV11-2	once	TRBJ2-7	TRBD2	CASSFRTSGSAGEQYF	TGTGCCAGCAGCTTTAGGACTAGCGGGAGCGCTGGCGAGCAGTACTTC
TRBV25-1	.	TRBJ2-1	.	CATSRVLSNEQFF	TGTGCCACCTCCAGGGTGCTCTCGAATGAGCAGTTCTTC
TRBV5-4	.	TRBJ1-1	.	CASSSRKGVMNTEAFF	TGTGCCAGCAGCTCCCGGAAGGGAGTAATGAACACTGAAGCTTTCTTT